This is a list of T cell receptor beta chains from one sample in a study of shared clonotypes between healthy human individuals. TCRdb's copy holds only in-frame clones and misses some; the assay was immunoSEQ multiplex PCR. This table holds over a million clones, 96% found once. Sequencing was done on a sample of naive CD4+ T cells sorted from blood. These receptors all stem from a man aged 30 to 45 in good health. Each CDR3 is given with its conserved first and last residue. Fields, in order: clone size, D gene, V gene, J gene, CDR3 DNA, CDR3 protein. A D gene is named only where the DNA matches it firmly. Clone size is stated in some rows and not others, as once, few, many or a class when expanded.

>once|TRBD2|TRBV5-1|TRBJ2-2
TGCGCCAGCAGCTGGGATCCGGGGACTAGCGGTAACACCGGGGAGCTGTTTTTT
CASSWDPGTSGNTGELFF
>.|TRBD1|TRBV18|TRBJ2-7
TGTGCCAGCTCACCGGGACAGGGGATTCCCTACGAGCAGTACTTC
CASSPGQGIPYEQYF
>.|TRBD2|TRBV30|TRBJ2-7
TGTGCCTGTCGCGGGGGGCTAGCGGGAGTACCTAGCTCCTACGAGCAGTACTTC
CACRGGLAGVPSSYEQYF
>.|.|TRBV5-5|TRBJ1-2
TGTGCCAGCAGCTTGGCCGTGGGAGGGTCCTATGGCTACACCTTC
CASSLAVGGSYGYTF
>.|.|TRBV5-6|TRBJ2-5
TGTGCCAGCAGCTTGGGACGGAGAGAGACCCAGTACTTC
CASSLGRRETQYF
>.|TRBD1|TRBV2|TRBJ2-7
TGTGCCAGCAGCATCGGACAGGGAGGCTTCGAGCAGTACTTC
CASSIGQGGFEQYF
>.|.|TRBV18|TRBJ2-6
TGTGCCAGCTCACCGGGTTCATTGTCTGGGGCCAACGTCCTGACTTTC
CASSPGSLSGANVLTF
>once|TRBD2|TRBV9|TRBJ2-3
TGTGCCAGCAGCGTAGCGGGACTAGCGGGGGGCACAGATACGCAGTATTTT
CASSVAGLAGGTDTQYF
>.|.|TRBV2|TRBJ2-2
TGTGCCAGCAAATTGGGGGCGAACACCGGGGAGCTGTTTTTT
CASKLGANTGELFF
>.|TRBD1|TRBV28|TRBJ1-5
TGTGCCAGCAGTTTACCGACAGGGGAGGGCAATCAGCCCCAGCATTTT
CASSLPTGEGNQPQHF
>.|.|TRBV5-6|TRBJ1-5
TGTGCCAGCAGCTTGGGACGGCGTGATCAGCCCCAGCATTTT
CASSLGRRDQPQHF
>.|TRBD2|TRBV28|TRBJ2-7
TGTGCCAGCAGTTTGCTAGCGGGAGGAAGCGAGCAGTACTTC
CASSLLAGGSEQYF
>.|.|TRBV7-8|TRBJ1-1
TGTGCCAGCAGCCTCCGGACGGCGAACACTGAAGCTTTCTTT
CASSLRTANTEAFF
>.|TRBD1|TRBV5-1|TRBJ2-6
TGCGCCAGCAGCTTTGGGACAGACAGCTCTGGGGCCAACGTCCTGACTTTC
CASSFGTDSSGANVLTF
>.|TRBD1|TRBV18|TRBJ1-1
TGTGCCAGCTCACCCCGGACAGGTCCCACTGAAGCTTTCTTT
CASSPRTGPTEAFF
>.|TRBD2|TRBV2|TRBJ2-3
TGTGCCAGCAGTGCCCTTAGGACTAGCGGGCACACAGATACGCAGTATTTT
CASSALRTSGHTDTQYF
>.|.|TRBV7-2|TRBJ2-7
TGTGCCAGCAGCTTCATAGCGCAGGGATCGTTTAAATCGCAGTACTTC
CASSFIAQGSFKSQYF
>.|TRBD1|TRBV27|TRBJ2-7
TGTGCCAGCAGTCCCGGACAGGGAACCTACGAGCAGTACTTC
CASSPGQGTYEQYF
>.|.|TRBV7-8|TRBJ2-1
TGTGCCAGCAGCTCCCTGACGACGAGGACCTACAATGAGCAGTTCTTC
CASSSLTTRTYNEQFF
>.|TRBD2|TRBV27|TRBJ2-7
TGTGCCAGCAATCCAGCGTTTAGCGGGAGGTGGTACGAGCAGTACTTC
CASNPAFSGRWYEQYF
>.|TRBD1|TRBV5-6|TRBJ2-7
TGTGCCAGCAGCATTACCGGGACAGGATCCTACGAGCAGTACTTC
CASSITGTGSYEQYF
>.|.|TRBV27|TRBJ2-1
TGTGCCAGCGGGCTAAGAGACAATGAGCAGTTCTTC
CASGLRDNEQFF
>.|.|TRBV9|TRBJ2-6
TGTGCCAGCAGCCCGGACGGAAGACTACCCTCTGGGGCCAACGTCCTGACTTTC
CASSPDGRLPSGANVLTF
>.|TRBD1|TRBV19|TRBJ1-5
TGTGCCAGTAGACCGACAGGGGACAATCAGCCCCAGCATTTT
CASRPTGDNQPQHF
>once|.|TRBV5-4|TRBJ2-3
TGTGCCAGCAGCGGAAGACAGACCCTTAGCACAGATACGCAGTATTTT
CASSGRQTLSTDTQYF
>.|TRBD1|TRBV7-9|TRBJ1-3
TGTGCCAGCAGCACGTACCGGGACAGGGAAGGAAACACCATATATTTT
CASSTYRDREGNTIYF
>.|.|TRBV10-1|TRBJ2-7
TGCGCCAGCAGTTGGCGAGTTTCGGGCGAGCAGTACTTC
CASSWRVSGEQYF
>.|.|TRBV5-1|TRBJ2-7
TGCGCCAGCAGCTCACTTAGAGGACAGTCCTACGAGCAGTACTTC
CASSSLRGQSYEQYF
>.|.|TRBV10-3|TRBJ1-1
TGTGCCATCAGTGACGGAGGGCAAGGGCGTGGAGCTTTCTTT
CAISDGGQGRGAFF
>.|TRBD1|TRBV9|TRBJ2-1
TGTGCCAGCAGCGTAGCTGGGACAGGGGGTGAGCAGTTCTTC
CASSVAGTGGEQFF
>.|.|TRBV9|TRBJ2-2
TGTGCCAGCAGCCAGGCGGCCTCTCAGTCCGGGGAGCTGTTTTTT
CASSQAASQSGELFF
>.|.|TRBV7-3|TRBJ1-1
TGTGCCAGCAGCTTAACCGTCCAGGCTGAAGCTTTCTTT
CASSLTVQAEAFF
>.|TRBD1|TRBV6-5|TRBJ2-7
TGTGCCAGCAGCCAAGCCGGGACAGGATCCTACGAGCAGTACTTC
CASSQAGTGSYEQYF
>.|.|TRBV7-7|TRBJ2-1
TGTGCTAGCAGCCAAGGGGGGAGTGGTGAGCAGTTCTTC
CASSQGGSGEQFF
>.|.|TRBV28|TRBJ2-3
TGTGCCAGCAGTCTCACAGATACGCAGTATTTT
CASSLTDTQYF
>.|.|TRBV11-2|TRBJ2-7
TGTGCCAGCAGCTTAACGACCGGGGGGCCCTACGAGCAGTACTTC
CASSLTTGGPYEQYF
>.|TRBD2|TRBV7-9|TRBJ2-3
TGTGCCAGCAGCTCGCTGATAGCGGGAGATAGTACAGATACGCAGTATTTT
CASSSLIAGDSTDTQYF
>.|TRBD2|TRBV28|TRBJ2-4
TGTGCCACCGTCGAGGGGATCGGGAGGGCATCAAACATTCAGTACTTC
CATVEGIGRASNIQYF
>.|TRBD1|TRBV11-2|TRBJ2-7
TGTGCCAGCAGCTCGCTGACAGGGTTGTACGAGCAGTACTTC
CASSSLTGLYEQYF
>.|.|TRBV5-1|TRBJ2-2
TGCGCCAGCAGCGCCGTGGTCGCCGGGGAGCTGTTTTTT
CASSAVVAGELFF
>.|.|TRBV6-1|TRBJ1-1
TGTGCCAGCAGACCTTCTCCCTATACTGAAGCTTTCTTT
CASRPSPYTEAFF
>.|.|TRBV16|TRBJ1-5
TGTGCCAGCAGCCAATCAGTCCGTCAGCCCCAGCATTTT
CASSQSVRQPQHF
>.|TRBD2|TRBV5-4|TRBJ2-3
TGTGCCAGCAGCGCGACTAGCGGGGGCCCAGATACGCAGTATTTT
CASSATSGGPDTQYF
>.|.|TRBV4-1|TRBJ2-7
TGCGCCAGCAGCCAAACCCCGGGGGCGACAGATTACGAGCAGTACTTC
CASSQTPGATDYEQYF
>.|.|TRBV27|TRBJ2-2
TGTGCCAGCAGTCCGACACAGGGCACCGGGGAGCTGTTTTTT
CASSPTQGTGELFF
>.|.|TRBV28|TRBJ1-4
TGTGCCAGCAGTTTGCGGGGGCCCAATGAAAAACTGTTTTTT
CASSLRGPNEKLFF
>.|.|TRBV9|TRBJ2-7
TGTGCCAGCAGCGTATCAATTACGCTAGGAGGTGACGAGCAGTACTTC
CASSVSITLGGDEQYF
>.|TRBD2|TRBV28|TRBJ2-7
TGTGCCAGCAGTCCCTATGCTAGCGGGGACTACGAGCAGTACTTC
CASSPYASGDYEQYF
>.|.|TRBV30|TRBJ1-5
TGTGCCTGGAGTGTAGGGCAGGCCAATCAGCCCCAGCATTTT
CAWSVGQANQPQHF
>.|.|TRBV28|TRBJ2-3
TGTGCCAGCAGTTTGAATACGCAGTATTTT
CASSLNTQYF
>.|.|TRBV5-1|TRBJ1-5
TGCGCCAGCAGCCCTGGAGGGGAAAATCAGCCCCAGCATTTT
CASSPGGENQPQHF
>.|TRBD2|TRBV2|TRBJ2-3
TGTGCCAGCAGTGAATTGACTAGCGGGGCCAGCACAGATACGCAGTATTTT
CASSELTSGASTDTQYF
>.|TRBD2|TRBV7-9|TRBJ2-7
TGTGCCAGCAGCTCGCCGACTAGCGGGAACTCCTACGAGCAGTACTTC
CASSSPTSGNSYEQYF
>.|TRBD2|TRBV9|TRBJ2-7
TGTGCCAGCAGCGTAGTCCTAGCGGATATTAACGAGCAGTACTTC
CASSVVLADINEQYF
>.|.|TRBV14|TRBJ2-3
TGTGCCAGCAGCCAGGCCTACCAGGATCCCACAGATACGCAGTATTTT
CASSQAYQDPTDTQYF
>.|.|TRBV9|TRBJ2-3
TGTGCCAGCAGCTCTCCAATGGGCACAGATACGCAGTATTTT
CASSSPMGTDTQYF
>.|.|TRBV21-1|TRBJ2-1
TGTGCCAGCCTCACAAGAGGAGCGGGAGGTATCTCCTACAATGAGCAGTTCTTC
CASLTRGAGGISYNEQFF